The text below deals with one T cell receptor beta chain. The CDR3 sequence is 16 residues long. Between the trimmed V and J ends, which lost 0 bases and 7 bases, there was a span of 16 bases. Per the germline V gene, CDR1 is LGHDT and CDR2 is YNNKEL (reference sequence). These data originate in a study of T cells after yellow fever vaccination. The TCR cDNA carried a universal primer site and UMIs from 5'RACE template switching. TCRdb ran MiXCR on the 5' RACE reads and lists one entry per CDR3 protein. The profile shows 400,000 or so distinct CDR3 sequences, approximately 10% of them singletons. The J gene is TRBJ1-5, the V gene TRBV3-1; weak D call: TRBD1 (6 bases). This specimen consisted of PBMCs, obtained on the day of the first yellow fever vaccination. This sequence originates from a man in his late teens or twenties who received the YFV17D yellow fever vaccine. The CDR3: CASSQDTGDMKQPQHF. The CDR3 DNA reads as TGTGCCAGCAGCCAAGATACCGGGGACATGAAGCAGCCCCAGCATTTT.